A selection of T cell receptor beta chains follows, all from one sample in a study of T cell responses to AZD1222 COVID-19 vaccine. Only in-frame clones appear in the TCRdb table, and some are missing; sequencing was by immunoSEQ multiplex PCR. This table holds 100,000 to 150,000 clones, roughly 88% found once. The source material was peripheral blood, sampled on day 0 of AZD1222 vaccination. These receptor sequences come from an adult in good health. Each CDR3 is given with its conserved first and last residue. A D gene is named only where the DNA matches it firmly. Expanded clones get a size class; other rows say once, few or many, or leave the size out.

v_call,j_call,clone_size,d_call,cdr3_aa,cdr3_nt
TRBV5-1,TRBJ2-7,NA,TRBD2,CASSQSGLAGPERYF,TGCGCCAGCAGCCAGAGCGGCCTAGCGGGCCCAGAGCGGTACTTC
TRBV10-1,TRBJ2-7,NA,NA,CASSERTSGEQYF,TGCGCCAGCAGTGAGCGCACGTCGGGAGAGCAGTACTTC
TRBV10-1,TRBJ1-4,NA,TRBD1,CASSEQTGPNEKLFF,TGCGCCAGCAGTGAGCAGACAGGGCCTAATGAAAAACTGTTTTTT
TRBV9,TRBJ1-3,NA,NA,CASSAAPTSHRNTIYF,TGTGCCAGCAGCGCGGCCCCCACTTCCCACAGAAACACCATATATTTT
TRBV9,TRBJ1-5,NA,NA,CASSLTGGPNQPQHF,TGTGCCAGCAGCCTAACGGGGGGGCCGAATCAGCCCCAGCATTTT
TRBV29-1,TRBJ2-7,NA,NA,CSVAQGDEQYF,TGCAGCGTTGCCCAGGGAGACGAGCAGTACTTC
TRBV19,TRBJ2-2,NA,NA,CASRRDRLQTGELFF,TGTGCCAGTAGGAGGGACCGATTGCAAACCGGGGAGCTGTTTTTT
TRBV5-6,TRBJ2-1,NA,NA,CASSLANSRGNEQFF,TGTGCCAGCAGCTTGGCCAACTCCCGCGGCAATGAGCAGTTCTTC
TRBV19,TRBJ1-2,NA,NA,CASSATQGDGYTF,TGTGCCAGTAGTGCAACACAGGGAGACGGCTACACCTTC
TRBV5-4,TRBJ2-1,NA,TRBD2,CASSLGGRAYNEQFF,TGTGCCAGCAGCTTGGGCGGGAGGGCCTACAATGAGCAGTTCTTC
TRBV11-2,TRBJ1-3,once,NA,CASSFQGVVGNTIYF,TGTGCCAGCAGCTTTCAGGGAGTTGTTGGAAACACCATATATTTT
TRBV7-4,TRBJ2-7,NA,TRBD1,CASSFSLPTGTGFYEQYF,TGTGCCAGCAGCTTTTCTCTCCCCACCGGGACAGGCTTTTACGAGCAGTACTTC
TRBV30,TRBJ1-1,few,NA,CAWSTPGVGWTEAFF,TGTGCCTGGAGCACCCCAGGGGTCGGTTGGACTGAAGCTTTCTTT
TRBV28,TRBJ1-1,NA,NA,CAIQRGTEAFF,TGTGCCATCCAACGTGGGACTGAAGCTTTCTTT
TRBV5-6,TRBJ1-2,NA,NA,CASSLETYGYTF,TGTGCCAGCAGCTTGGAGACCTATGGCTACACCTTC
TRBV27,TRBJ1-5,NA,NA,CASSLFQGQSNQPQHF,TGTGCCAGCAGTTTATTCCAAGGACAGAGCAATCAGCCCCAGCATTTT
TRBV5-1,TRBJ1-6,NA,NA,CASSRRSDRNSPLHF,TGCGCCAGCAGCCGTCGGTCGGATCGCAATTCACCCCTCCACTTT
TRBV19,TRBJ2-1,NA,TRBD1,CASSNRGSYNEQFF,TGTGCCAGTAGTAACAGGGGGTCCTACAATGAGCAGTTCTTC
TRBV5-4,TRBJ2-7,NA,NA,CASRSDTSYEQYF,TGTGCCAGCAGATCGGACACTTCCTACGAGCAGTACTTC
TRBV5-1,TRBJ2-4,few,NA,CASSSEGRGAKNIQYF,TGCGCCAGCAGCTCAGAGGGAAGAGGGGCCAAAAACATTCAGTACTTC
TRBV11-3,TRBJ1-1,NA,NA,CASSLEGQGRTEAFF,TGTGCCAGCAGCTTAGAGGGGCAGGGTCGAACTGAAGCTTTCTTT
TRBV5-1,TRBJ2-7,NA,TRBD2,CASSLRTSGDEQYF,TGCGCCAGCAGCTTGCGGACTAGCGGGGACGAGCAGTACTTC
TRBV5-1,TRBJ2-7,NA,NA,CASSRTLNSGKLPLQQYF,TGCGCCAGCAGCCGCACACTTAATAGCGGTAAGCTTCCTTTGCAGCAGTACTTC
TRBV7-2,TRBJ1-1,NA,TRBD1,CASSLWQGALNTEAFF,TGTGCCAGCAGCTTATGGCAGGGGGCCTTGAACACTGAAGCTTTCTTT